This passage covers 25 T cell receptor beta chains from one sample sequenced in a study of blood T cell repertoires in COVID-19. Some clones are missing from TCRdb's copy, which holds only in-frame ones; the method was immunoSEQ multiplex PCR. The sample consists of roughly 180,000 clones, 60% to 85% of them appearing once. The sequenced sample was peripheral blood. All receptors come from a woman in her sixties or seventies with COVID-19, enrolled during active disease.

The chain couples TRBV2 to TRBJ1-5, with 8 nucleotides matching TRBD1. Trimming took 9 bases from V and 4 from J; bases not matched to a gene: 8. The CDR3 extends over 14 amino acids. The germline V gene encodes CDR1 SNHLY and CDR2 FYNNEI. As DNA, the CDR3 is TGTGCCAGTGCCGGGACAGGTGAAAATCAGCCCCAGCATTTT. Translating it yields CASAGTGENQPQHF.

The rearrangement links TRBV20-1 to TRBJ1-2; perhaps TRBD1 as D (6 bases). CDR1 DFQATT and CDR2 SNEGSKA come from the germline V gene (reference sequence). The CDR3 runs to 11 residues. Trimming took off 8 bases at V and 14 bases at J, with 21 bases between the two ends. This CDR3 reads CSPVPGTPMTF. The CDR3 DNA reads TGCAGTCCTGTTCCCGGGACACCTATGACCTTC.

This sequence joins TRBV28 and TRBJ2-3, with 8 bases that match TRBD2. The CDR3 is made up of 14 amino acids. The germline CDR1 and CDR2 sequences are MDHEN and SYDVKM. V trimming: 5 bases; J trimming: 12 bases; junction bases outside the gene matches: 13. CDR3 loop: CASSPGTSAPPQYF. For the CDR3, the DNA is TGTGCCAGCAGTCCCGGGACTAGTGCCCCCCCCCAGTATTTT.

In this sample, this clone turned up once. The V gene is TRBV5-4, the J gene TRBJ1-2; no firm D call. The germline CDR1 and CDR2 sequences are SGHNT and YYREEE (reference sequence). The CDR3 is made up of 12 amino acids. V was shortened by 0 bases and J by 6 bases, with 6 bases between the two germline ends. The CDR3 coding sequence is TGTGCCAGCAGCTTGGGCAGAAATGGCTACACCTTC. This encodes CASSLGRNGYTF.

The genes are TRBV28 and TRBJ2-7; 7 nucleotides match TRBD1. J was trimmed by 0 bases and V by 9 bases; bases with no gene match: 8. Germline values: CDR1 MDHEN, CDR2 SYDVKM. CDR3 length: 14 residues. The DNA for the CDR3 is TGTGCCAGGATACAGACAGGGAGCTCCTACGAGCAGTACGTC. Residues: CARIQTGSSYEQYV.

V gene TRBV9 combines with J gene TRBJ1-4; 11 bases are a match to TRBD1. The CDR3 is 16 residues long. Trimming at V came to 3 bases and at J to 4 bases, leaving 5 bases not matched to a gene. Germline lookup yields CDR1 SGDLS and CDR2 YYNGEE. DNA for the CDR3: TGTGCCAGCAGCGCAGGGGGACAGGGGGATAATGAAAAACTGTTTTTT. Its protein product is CASSAGGQGDNEKLFF.

The V call is TRBV12-3 or TRBV12-4, the J call TRBJ1-1, with D unclear. Trimming left V 5 bases short and J 0 bases short, with 7 bases between. CDR3 length: 13 amino acids. The chain's CDR3 is CASSTGLNTEAFF. For the CDR3, the DNA is TGTGCCAGCAGTACCGGGTTGAACACTGAAGCTTTCTTT.

The chain is built from TRBV6-6 and TRBJ1-6; 8 positions agree with TRBD1. Trimming cost V 4 bases and J 13 bases; bases outside gene matches: 6. The length of the CDR3 is 13 residues. The V gene's germline CDR1 is MNHNY and CDR2 SVGAGI (reference sequence). The DNA of the CDR3 is TGTGCCAGCAGTTCCGGGACAGGAGCTCCCCTCCACTTT. Encoded protein: CASSSGTGAPLHF.

The rearrangement links TRBV28 to TRBJ2-5; 7 bases map to TRBD1. V trimming: 6 bases; J trimming: 3 bases; junction bases outside the gene matches: 7. The germline V gene has CDR1 MDHEN and CDR2 SYDVKM. The CDR3 is made up of 14 amino acids. CDR3 in DNA: TGTGCCAGCAGCCCAGGACAGGTTGAAGAGACCCAGTACTTC. Its translation: CASSPGQVEETQYF.

The J gene is TRBJ1-5, the V gene TRBV15; possibly TRBD1 for D (6 bases). The V gene's germline CDR1 is LNHNV and CDR2 YYDKDF (reference sequence). The CDR3 totals 18 residues. V shed 0 bases and J shed 5 bases, with 20 bases lying between them. The CDR3 loop is CATSREPRGDGGHQPQHF. CDR3 DNA sequence: TGTGCCACCAGCAGAGAACCCCGGGGGGATGGGGGGCATCAGCCCCAGCATTTT.

The J gene is TRBJ1-1, the V gene TRBV2, with unresolved D. Germline-derived CDR1 and CDR2 are SNHLY and FYNNEI. The V and J ends lost 3 bases and 7 bases respectively, with 12 bases between them. This CDR3 region has 13 residues. The CDR3 DNA follows: TGTGCCAGCAGTGAGGCCGCTCTTGGTGAAGCTTTCTTT. It yields the protein CASSEAALGEAFF.

This chain links TRBV12-3 or TRBV12-4 with TRBJ1-1; the match to TRBD1 covers 7 bases. CDR3 length: 13 amino acids. V shed 6 bases, J shed 2 bases, and the junction held 3 bases outside the gene matches. The CDR3 region is CASSRQGNTEAFF. In nucleotides, the CDR3 is TGTGCCAGCAGCCGACAGGGTAACACTGAAGCTTTCTTT.

The V and J genes are TRBV30 and TRBJ2-3; TRBD2 matches at 10 bases. The trim removed 3 bases at V and 0 bases at J, leaving 12 bases unmatched. This CDR3 comprises 18 residues. Germline V gene lookup returns CDR1 GTSNPN and CDR2 SVGIG (reference sequence). This chain's CDR3 is CAWRPRTSGAPSTDTQYF. In DNA, the CDR3 is TGTGCCTGGAGGCCCCGGACTAGCGGAGCCCCTAGCACAGATACGCAGTATTTT.

The count of this clone is one. J is TRBJ1-1 and V is TRBV7-9; TRBD1 aligns across 8 bases. V lost 1 base to trimming and J lost 6 bases; unmatched junction nucleotides: 10. The germline gives CDR1 SEHNR, CDR2 FQNEAQ (reference sequence). This CDR3 is 16 amino acids long. CDR3 amino acids: CASSLGFDRGHPEAFF. The DNA for the CDR3 is TGTGCCAGCAGCTTAGGTTTCGACAGGGGTCACCCTGAAGCTTTCTTT.

There are many counts of this clone. The chain employs TRBV5-1 and TRBJ2-2; D is undetermined. There are 14 residues in the CDR3. From germline, CDR1 is SGHRS and CDR2 YFSETQ. Trimming stripped 0 bases from V and 3 bases from J, with 6 bases between. The CDR3 DNA reads TGCGCCAGCAGCTTGGGGCTTGACACCGGGGAGCTGTTTTTT. This encodes CASSLGLDTGELFF. Full variable domain (rest looked up from reference TRBV5-1 and TRBJ2-2): KAGVTQTPRYLIKTRGQQVTLSCSPISGHRSVSWYQQTPGQGLQFLFEYFSETQRNKGNFPGRFSGRQFSNSRSEMNVSTLELGDSALYLCASSLGLDTGELFFGEGSRLTVL.

This clone occurred a few times. This chain uses TRBV27 with TRBJ1-2, with D perhaps TRBD1 (5 bases). The germline V and J ends were trimmed by 4 bases and 8 bases, with 14 bases remaining between them. Germline V gene data show CDR1 as MNHEY and CDR2 as SMNVEV (reference sequence). This CDR3 region has 13 residues. CDR3 sequence (DNA): TGTGCCAGCAGTTCCAACCAGGGTTACGGCTACACCTTC. It encodes CASSSNQGYGYTF.

V usage is TRBV11-2 and J usage is TRBJ2-2; tentative D call: TRBD1 (6 bases). Trimming pared 2 bases from V and 7 bases from J, leaving 20 bases between. Germline CDR1 is SGHAT and CDR2 is FQNNGV. The CDR3 runs 17 residues. The CDR3 region has the DNA TGTGCCAGCAGCTTATCCGGGACAAATCATCCCGGCGGGGAGCTGTTTTTT. This encodes CASSLSGTNHPGGELFF.

V and J are TRBV7-3 and TRBJ2-3; 8 positions match TRBD2. After removal of 5 bases from V and 4 bases from J, the junction contained 11 bases not matched to a gene. Germline loops: CDR1 SGHTA, CDR2 FQGTGA. This CDR3 has 16 amino acids. The CDR3 spells CASSVGSAGAADTQYF. The CDR3 DNA reads TGTGCCAGCAGCGTCGGGTCAGCGGGAGCAGCAGATACGCAGTATTTT.

The J gene is TRBJ1-1, the V gene TRBV19; no clear D gene. Trimming stripped 7 bases from V and 4 bases from J, with 13 bases between. Germline CDR1 reads LNHDA; CDR2 reads SQIVND (reference sequence). The CDR3 is made up of 13 amino acids. CDR3 region: CASTPTLGTEAFF. The CDR3 DNA is TGTGCCAGTACCCCGACTCTCGGCACTGAAGCTTTCTTT.

The chain uses TRBV5-4 and TRBJ1-2; D is possibly TRBD1 (6 bases). Deletions cut 4 bases from V and 0 bases from J, with 16 bases between. This CDR3 contains 16 residues. Looked up from germline, CDR1 is SGHNT and CDR2 is YYREEE (reference sequence). This CDR3 reads CASSTPQGIANYGYTF. The CDR3 coding sequence is TGTGCCAGCAGCACTCCTCAGGGGATAGCTAACTATGGCTACACCTTC.

CDR3 amino acids: CASRWTSGGTDTQYF. For the CDR3, the DNA is TGTGCCAGCCGATGGACTAGCGGGGGGACAGATACGCAGTATTTT. The chain combines TRBV11-2 with TRBJ2-3; 14 bases fit TRBD2. V dropped 8 bases and J dropped 3; count of bases not matched to a gene: 4. This CDR3 has 15 amino acids. Per the germline V gene, CDR1 is SGHAT and CDR2 is FQNNGV.

This clone was observed at least ten times. The gene calls are TRBV28 and TRBJ2-7; 7 positions agree with TRBD2. The CDR3 consists of 12 residues. Looked up from germline, CDR1 is MDHEN and CDR2 is SYDVKM. V lost 8 bases to trimming and J lost 5 bases; unmatched junction nucleotides: 6. This chain's CDR3 is CASASGVHEQYF. The CDR3 DNA follows: TGTGCCAGCGCAAGCGGGGTTCACGAGCAGTACTTC.

The gene calls are TRBV19 and TRBJ2-4; 9 bases fit TRBD1. V lost 6 bases and J lost 0; bases outside the gene matches: 15. Germline V CDR1 and CDR2: LNHDA, SQIVND (reference sequence). This CDR3 comprises 19 residues. The CDR3 here is CASSLPGQGPFVAKNIQYF. The CDR3, as DNA: TGTGCCAGTAGCTTGCCGGGACAGGGCCCCTTCGTAGCCAAAAACATTCAGTACTTC.

The chain uses TRBV5-1 and TRBJ2-1; 11 bases fit TRBD2. This CDR3 is built from 15 residues. Germline V gene lookup returns CDR1 SGHRS and CDR2 YFSETQ. V was pared by 0 bases and J by 7 bases, with 3 bases of the junction left unmatched. CDR3 sequence (DNA): TGCGCCAGCAGCTTGGAGGCTAGCGGGAGGAATGAGCAGTTCTTC. It codes for CASSLEASGRNEQFF.

The gene calls are TRBV11-2 and TRBJ2-4; 7 nucleotides align to TRBD2. The V and J ends lost 1 base and 0 bases, in that order; junction bases with no gene match: 6. From germline, CDR1 is SGHAT and CDR2 FQNNGV. CDR3 length equals 17 residues. The CDR3 reads CASSLAPRGVAKNIQYF. CDR3 nucleotides: TGTGCCAGCAGCTTAGCACCTCGGGGGGTAGCCAAAAACATTCAGTACTTC.